Listed below are T cell receptor beta chains from one sample, sequenced in a study of blood T cell repertoires in COVID-19. Sequencing used immunoSEQ multiplex PCR; TCRdb keeps in-frame clones, though not all of them. The sample records over 150,000 clones, roughly 78% being singletons. What was sequenced was peripheral blood. The source is an elderly man with acute or convalescent COVID-19. Both conserved end residues are part of each CDR3. The D gene is left open where the match is weak. The size of a clone is reported for some rows only, either as once, few or many, or as a class for expanded clones.

>.|few|TRBJ1-6|TRBV6-1
CASSEASRGSGNSPLHF
TGTGCCAGCAGTGAAGCGAGTCGGGGGTCGGGGAATTCACCCCTCCACTTT
>TRBD1|.|TRBJ1-2|TRBV23-1
CASKTGGKGYGYTF
TGCGCCAGCAAGACAGGGGGGAAAGGCTATGGCTACACCTTC
>.|few|TRBJ2-5|TRBV27
CASSLSSQETQYF
TGTGCCAGCAGTTTGTCGAGCCAAGAGACCCAGTACTTC
>TRBD2|.|TRBJ2-3|TRBV4-2
CASSQEGRRGTSTDTQYF
TGTGCCAGCAGCCAAGAGGGAAGGCGGGGGACTAGCACAGATACGCAGTATTTT
>.|.|TRBJ2-7|TRBV20-1
CSVQGSSEQYF
TGCAGTGTTCAGGGTTCGTCCGAGCAGTACTTC
>.|.|TRBJ1-2|TRBV19
CASIGLDTRYGYTF
TGTGCCAGTATCGGATTAGACACCCGCTATGGCTACACCTTC
>TRBD2|.|TRBJ2-3|TRBV10-3
CAISDGLAGGSDTQYF
TGTGCCATCAGTGACGGACTAGCGGGGGGGTCAGATACGCAGTATTTT
>.|.|TRBJ1-2|TRBV5-1
CASTPRTDYYGYTF
TGCGCCAGCACCCCTCGGACAGACTACTATGGCTACACCTTC
>TRBD2|.|TRBJ2-1|TRBV9
CASSVSGGYNEQFF
TGTGCCAGCAGCGTAAGCGGGGGCTACAATGAGCAGTTCTTC
>.|.|TRBJ2-5|TRBV6-5
CASRGGVAPRAQYF
TGTGCCAGCAGGGGGGGAGTGGCTCCCCGGGCCCAGTACTTC
>.|.|TRBJ2-7|TRBV19
CASSMQNYEQYF
TGTGCCAGTAGTATGCAGAACTACGAGCAGTACTTC
>.|.|TRBJ1-4|TRBV5-1
CASRPPTGTVNEKLFF
TGCGCCAGCAGACCCCCCACCGGGACTGTTAATGAAAAACTGTTTTTT
>.|.|TRBJ1-4|TRBV5-6
CASSLVRNEKLFF
TGTGCCAGCAGCTTGGTTCGTAATGAAAAACTGTTTTTT
>TRBD2|few|TRBJ2-3|TRBV5-1
CASSLGLATTDTQYF
TGCGCCAGCAGCTTGGGACTAGCTACCACAGATACGCAGTATTTT
>TRBD1|.|TRBJ2-3|TRBV5-1
CASSRTGGGTDTQYF
TGCGCCAGCAGCCGTACAGGGGGCGGCACAGATACGCAGTATTTT
>.|.|TRBJ2-5|TRBV3-1/TRBV3-2
CASSHDPPGQETQYF
TGTGCCAGCAGCCATGACCCCCCGGGGCAAGAGACCCAGTACTTC
>.|few|TRBJ1-3|TRBV6-5
CASNGGSSGNTIYF
TGTGCCAGCAATGGAGGGAGCTCTGGAAACACCATATATTTT
>.|.|TRBJ2-2|TRBV28
CASLAQGSTGELFF
TGTGCCAGCCTCGCCCAGGGGAGCACCGGGGAGCTGTTTTTT
>.|.|TRBJ1-1|TRBV29-1
CSVDPARFHMNTEAFF
TGCAGCGTTGACCCGGCCAGGTTCCATATGAACACTGAAGCTTTCTTT
>.|.|TRBJ1-6|TRBV19
CASSVNTDGNSPLHF
TGTGCCAGTAGCGTAAACACTGACGGGAATTCACCCCTCCACTTT
>.|.|TRBJ1-1|TRBV6-5
CASTSVGAMNTEAFF
TGTGCCAGCACCAGTGTGGGGGCCATGAACACTGAAGCTTTCTTT
>TRBD1|.|TRBJ1-5|TRBV19
CASSTRTGGKPQHF
TGTGCCAGTAGTACCCGGACAGGGGGCAAGCCCCAGCATTTT
>TRBD1|.|TRBJ2-2|TRBV18
CASSPRGTGVFGELFF
TGTGCCAGCTCACCACGCGGGACAGGGGTGTTCGGGGAGCTGTTTTTT
>TRBD1|.|TRBJ2-5|TRBV10-3
CAISNARDSSETQYF
TGTGCCATCAGTAATGCCCGGGACAGCTCTGAGACCCAGTACTTC
>.|.|TRBJ1-2|TRBV12-3/TRBV12-4
CASSSEYGYTF
TGTGCCAGCAGTTCAGAATATGGCTACACCTTC
>TRBD1|.|TRBJ1-2|TRBV27
CASSSWTGYGYTF
TGTGCCAGCAGTTCATGGACAGGGTATGGCTACACCTTC
>TRBD1|.|TRBJ1-6|TRBV3-1/TRBV3-2
CASSLGQGRHSPLHF
TGTGCCAGCAGCTTGGGACAGGGGAGACATTCACCCCTCCACTTT
>TRBD1|.|TRBJ2-1|TRBV11-2
CASSPRGSSYNEQFF
TGTGCCAGCAGCCCCAGGGGGAGCTCCTACAATGAGCAGTTCTTC
>.|.|TRBJ2-1|TRBV11-3
CASSLGGAGYNEQFF
TGTGCCAGCAGCTTGGGGGGGGCCGGCTACAATGAGCAGTTCTTC
>.|.|TRBJ2-5|TRBV5-4
CASSLVELTEETQYF
TGTGCCAGCAGCTTGGTGGAGTTGACAGAAGAGACCCAGTACTTC
>TRBD1|.|TRBJ2-7|TRBV19
CASRIAGTGTEQYF
TGTGCCAGTAGAATAGCCGGGACAGGCACCGAGCAGTACTTC
>TRBD1|once|TRBJ2-5|TRBV7-7
CASSLVGQGETQYF
TGTGCTAGCAGCTTAGTTGGACAGGGAGAGACCCAGTACTTC
>TRBD1|.|TRBJ2-7|TRBV5-1
CASSGDRGHEQYF
TGCGCCAGCAGCGGTGACAGGGGCCACGAGCAGTACTTC
>TRBD1|.|TRBJ1-4|TRBV3-1/TRBV3-2
CASSLFGSMTGGSEKLFF
TGTGCCAGCAGCTTATTCGGATCAATGACAGGGGGTAGTGAAAAACTGTTTTTT
>TRBD2|.|TRBJ2-1|TRBV7-2
CASSFWGGNNEQFF
TGTGCCAGCAGCTTTTGGGGGGGTAACAATGAGCAGTTCTTC
>.|.|TRBJ1-6|TRBV5-6
CASSVQGSRYSPLHF
TGTGCCAGCAGCGTTCAGGGGAGCAGGTATTCACCCCTCCACTTT
>.|.|TRBJ1-2|TRBV6-2/TRBV6-3
CASSLGPWGDGYTF
TGTGCCAGCAGCCTAGGGCCCTGGGGCGATGGCTACACCTTC
>.|.|TRBJ1-1|TRBV3-1/TRBV3-2
CASSQAGGQGEAFF
TGTGCCAGCAGCCAAGCCGGGGGGCAGGGTGAAGCTTTCTTT
>.|once|TRBJ1-1|TRBV19
CASSNIPTGRTEAFF
TGTGCCAGTAGTAACATCCCGACCGGGAGAACTGAAGCTTTCTTT
>TRBD1|.|TRBJ1-2|TRBV6-5
CASSYRDRGDYGYTF
TGTGCCAGCAGTTACAGGGACAGGGGCGACTATGGCTACACCTTC
>TRBD2|.|TRBJ2-1|TRBV7-8
CASSPQLAGGNNEQFF
TGTGCCAGCAGCCCCCAACTAGCGGGGGGAAACAATGAGCAGTTCTTC
>.|once|TRBJ2-1|TRBV14
CASSQLPRDEQFF
TGTGCCAGCAGCCAGCTCCCGCGGGATGAGCAGTTCTTC
>TRBD1|.|TRBJ1-1|TRBV29-1
CSVDRTGLTEAFF
TGCAGCGTTGACCGGACAGGGCTCACTGAAGCTTTCTTT
>TRBD1|once|TRBJ2-5|TRBV28
CASSGPGQAEETQYF
TGTGCCAGCAGCGGTCCGGGACAGGCGGAAGAGACCCAGTACTTC
>.|.|TRBJ1-4|TRBV6-4
CASSQNAGNEKLFF
TGTGCCAGCAGTCAGAATGCAGGGAATGAAAAACTGTTTTTT
>TRBD1|.|TRBJ2-5|TRBV12-3/TRBV12-4
CASSLQGLETQYF
TGTGCCAGCAGTCTACAGGGGTTGGAGACCCAGTACTTC
>.|.|TRBJ2-1|TRBV3-1/TRBV3-2
CASSPPGLPMSEQFF
TGTGCCAGCAGCCCCCCGGGACTCCCGATGAGCGAGCAGTTCTTC
>TRBD2|.|TRBJ2-1|TRBV11-2
CASSPGGPQFF
TGTGCCAGCAGCCCGGGGGGGCCGCAGTTCTTC
>TRBD1|.|TRBJ1-3|TRBV6-5
CASSYGQGAGNTIYF
TGTGCCAGCAGTTACGGACAGGGGGCTGGAAACACCATATATTTT
>TRBD1|few|TRBJ2-2|TRBV19
CASSRDRDGSGELFF
TGTGCCAGTAGCCGGGACAGGGATGGTTCCGGGGAGCTGTTTTTT
>.|few|TRBJ2-2|TRBV3-1/TRBV3-2
CASSPLRGNTGELFF
TGTGCCAGCAGCCCACTACGGGGTAACACCGGGGAGCTGTTTTTT
>.|.|TRBJ2-1|TRBV19
CASSPLAPGLEQFF
TGTGCCAGTAGTCCCCTAGCCCCGGGGTTGGAGCAGTTCTTC